The 5 T cell receptor beta chains listed next were all sequenced from one sample in a study of molecular identifiers for immune sequencing clone quantification. From the PCR reads, TCRdb called clonotypes with MiXCR, one entry per CDR3 protein. The table includes about 97,000 distinct CDR3 sequences, under 40% detected once. Sequenced input: naive CD8+ T cells from blood, with Jurkat cell RNA spiked in. Subset defined: FACS-sorted CD8+CD4-CCR7+CD45RA+ naive T cells. All receptors derive from a human donor in good health. Some libraries in this study had Jurkat cell RNA spiked in.

This clonotype was seen a few times. The chain joins TRBV19 to TRBJ2-2, with TRBD1 matching 7 bases. The CDR3 totals 14 residues. The V and J ends lost 2 bases and 6 bases, in that order; junction bases with no gene match: 3. Germline V lookup: CDR1 LNHDA, CDR2 SQIVND (reference sequence). The CDR3 nucleotides read TGTGCCAGTAGTATACTACAGGGGTCCGGGGAGCTGTTTTTT. Translated: CASSILQGSGELFF.

A few counts support this clonotype. The chain combines TRBV9 with TRBJ1-5; the D is unclear. Trimming took off 4 bases at V and 4 bases at J, with 12 bases between the two ends. CDR3 length: 14 residues. Germline V gene data show CDR1 as SGDLS and CDR2 as YYNGEE. CDR3 bases: TGTGCCAGCAGCAATGGAGGAGAAAATCAGCCCCAGCATTTT. Translated: CASSNGGENQPQHF.

This clonotype was seen ten or more times. The chain is built from TRBV11-2 and TRBJ1-5; D perhaps matches TRBD1 (5 bases). The germline V gene encodes CDR1 SGHAT and CDR2 FQNNGV. This CDR3 spans 15 amino acids. Trimming cost V 1 base and J 7 bases, with 14 bases left between them. The CDR3 DNA sequence: TGTGCCAGCAGCTTAGTGGCAGGGACGAGGCAGCCCCAGCATTTT. Its protein product is CASSLVAGTRQPQHF.

This clonotype was recorded many times. This chain uses TRBV5-1 with TRBJ2-6; 9 positions match TRBD1. Germline CDR1 reads SGHRS; CDR2 reads YFSETQ. The length of the CDR3 is 17 residues. After removal of 4 bases from V and 4 bases from J, the junction contained 9 bases not matched to a gene. CDR3 DNA sequence: TGCGCCAGCAGCCAGTACGGACAGGGGTCCGGGGCCAACGTCCTGACTTTC. Its translation: CASSQYGQGSGANVLTF.

The chain joins TRBV19 to TRBJ2-2; 13 bases are shared with TRBD2. V gave up 5 bases and J gave up 6 bases; unmatched junction bases: 12. The length of the CDR3 is 18 residues. Germline lookup yields CDR1 LNHDA and CDR2 SQIVND (reference sequence). This CDR3 is CASSQSRGLAGPPGELFF. CDR3 nucleotide sequence: TGTGCCAGTAGTCAAAGCCGGGGACTAGCGGGACCCCCCGGGGAGCTGTTTTTT. The full variable domain, completed using reference TRBV19 and TRBJ2-2, is DGGITQSPKYLFRKEGQNVTLSCEQNLNHDAMYWYRQDPGQGLRLIYYSQIVNDFQKGDIAEGYSVSREKKESFPLTVTSAQKNPTAFYLCASSQSRGLAGPPGELFFGEGSRLTVL.